The 32 T cell receptor beta chains reported below all come from one sample, sequenced in a study of radiotherapy plus CTLA-4 blockade in lung cancer (dated by TCRdb to the late 2010s). Library preparation employed the immunoSEQ multiplex PCR assay. The table comes from immuneACCESS by way of TCRdb, which keeps in-frame sequences with V and J called. Part of the clones is missing from these tables; in studies checked, under half for an unresolved V gene and the rest for unknown reasons. The table for this sample lists about 120,000 clones; more than 65% of them were counted only once. The ten most abundant clones make up 5% to 5.5% of the sample. The specimen was peripheral blood, collected from a patient treated with radiotherapy plus ipilimumab. Every receptor here comes from a human donor with non-small cell lung cancer who had a partial response to radiotherapy plus ipilimumab.

The rearrangement uses TRBV7-2 and TRBJ1-4, with a weak D call TRBD1 (6 bases). This CDR3 spans 13 amino acids. Trimming pared 7 bases from V and 7 bases from J, leaving 13 bases between. Germline values: CDR1 SGHTA, CDR2 FQGNSA. The CDR3 loop is CASKRGKGEKLFF. The CDR3 coding sequence is TGTGCCAGCAAGAGGGGGAAGGGTGAAAAACTGTTTTTT.

V usage is TRBV10-3 and J usage is TRBJ2-2; TRBD2 aligns across 7 bases. The J segment lost 1 base and the V segment lost 10 bases, leaving 9 bases of the junction unmatched. The V gene's germline CDR1 is ENHRY and CDR2 SYGVKD. The CDR3 runs 15 residues. The CDR3 nucleotides read TGTGCCACGGAGCGGAGCGGGATGAACACCGGGGAGCTGTTTTTT. Residues: CATERSGMNTGELFF.

The rearrangement uses TRBV5-1 and TRBJ1-1, with D possibly being TRBD1 (5 bases). Germline lookup yields CDR1 SGHRS and CDR2 YFSETQ. This CDR3 comprises 15 residues. Trimming pared 3 bases from V and 1 base from J, leaving 13 bases between. The DNA of the CDR3 is TGCGCCAGCAGCTCGCAGGGATTGGGGAACACTGAAGCTTTCTTT. Amino acids: CASSSQGLGNTEAFF.

This chain links TRBV19 with TRBJ1-5, with 8 bases lining up with TRBD1. Unmatched junction bases numbered 0, after V lost 6 bases and J lost 2 bases. Germline assignment: CDR1 LNHDA and CDR2 SQIVND (reference sequence). The CDR3 runs to 13 residues. CDR3 bases: TGTGCCAGTAGGGACAGGGGCAATCAGCCCCAGCATTTT. It yields the protein CASRDRGNQPQHF.

This rearrangement joins TRBV9 to TRBJ2-7, with 10 bases identical to TRBD2. Germline lookup yields CDR1 SGDLS and CDR2 YYNGEE. CDR3 length: 14 amino acids. The J segment lost 3 bases and the V segment lost 3 bases, leaving 3 bases of the junction unmatched. The CDR3 DNA follows: TGTGCCAGCAGCGCGGCTAGCGGGAGCTACGAGCAGTACTTC. Protein sequence: CASSAASGSYEQYF.

This chain joins TRBV19 and TRBJ1-5; D gene ambiguous. CDR1 and CDR2 (germline): LNHDA, SQIVND (reference sequence). Trimming stripped 3 bases from V and 0 bases from J, with 9 bases between. The CDR3 spans 15 residues. CDR3 loop: CASSIRSYSNQPQHF. The CDR3 region has the DNA TGTGCCAGTAGTATTCGGAGTTATAGCAATCAGCCCCAGCATTTT. Using reference TRBV19 and TRBJ1-5 for the parts outside the CDR3, the full variable domain is DGGITQSPKYLFRKEGQNVTLSCEQNLNHDAMYWYRQDPGQGLRLIYYSQIVNDFQKGDIAEGYSVSREKKESFPLTVTSAQKNPTAFYLCASSIRSYSNQPQHFGDGTRLSIL.

The gene calls are TRBV2 and TRBJ1-5; D gene unclear. Per germline, CDR1 SNHLY and CDR2 FYNNEI. The V gene lost 8 bases and the J gene lost 0 bases, with 11 bases spanning the gap. This CDR3 is built from 14 residues. For the CDR3, the DNA is TGTGCCAGCGGGCCGGGGAGTAGCAATCAGCCCCAGCATTTT. Protein: CASGPGSSNQPQHF.

Note on this clone: One end of the junction is discordant with germline, which a read error may explain. The rearrangement joins TRBV6-6 to TRBJ2-1; D remains unclear. The CDR3 has 14 amino acids. Germline CDR1 MNHNY, CDR2 SVGAGI (reference sequence). CDR3 bases: TGTGCCAGCAGTTTCGGCGGCAGCCTAGGCTTTATGGTCTTC. This gives the protein CASSFGGSLGFMVF.

The gene calls are TRBV30 and TRBJ2-1; D is unresolved. CDR1 and CDR2 (germline): GTSNPN, SVGIG (reference sequence). The CDR3 runs to 12 residues. Trimming shortened V by 1 base and J by 10 bases, and 11 bases separated the two germline ends. CDR3 loop: CAWSAHRREQFF. The DNA of the CDR3 is TGTGCCTGGAGTGCCCACCGGCGGGAGCAGTTCTTC.

The rearrangement links TRBV30 to TRBJ2-7, with TRBD1 identical over 10 bases. This CDR3 has 15 residues. J was trimmed by 4 bases and V by 2 bases; bases with no gene match: 8. The germline V gene has CDR1 GTSNPN and CDR2 SVGIG (reference sequence). CDR3 loop: CAWSWTGGSGYEQYF. The CDR3 region has the DNA TGTGCCTGGAGTTGGACAGGGGGTTCGGGATACGAGCAGTACTTC.

The chain links TRBV9 to TRBJ2-1, with 7 bases lining up with TRBD2. The germline V gene has CDR1 SGDLS and CDR2 YYNGEE. V dropped 6 bases and J dropped 2; count of bases not matched to a gene: 8. This CDR3 comprises 15 residues. Written as DNA, the CDR3 is TGTGCCAGCACCTTTGGGGGGGGAGCCTACAATGAGCAGTTCTTC. Amino acid sequence: CASTFGGGAYNEQFF.

This chain joins TRBV6-4 and TRBJ2-3; D gene unclear. The V and J ends lost 7 bases and 0 bases respectively, with 11 bases between them. The germline V gene encodes CDR1 MRHNA and CDR2 SNTAGT. CDR3 length: 14 amino acids. DNA for the CDR3: TGTGCCAGCAAAGTAGTTTACAGCACAGATACGCAGTATTTT. Its translation is CASKVVYSTDTQYF.

This clone has only a few counts. The chain combines TRBV9 with TRBJ2-1; TRBD1 agrees at 12 bases. V trimming: 6 bases; J trimming: 8 bases; junction bases outside the gene matches: 9. Germline V gives CDR1 SGDLS, CDR2 YYNGEE. CDR3 length equals 15 residues. The CDR3 DNA reads as TGTGCCAGCACCCGTGGGGACAGGGGGCTCGATGAGCAGTTCTTC. This encodes CASTRGDRGLDEQFF. Full variable domain (remainder filled in from reference TRBV9 and TRBJ2-1): DSGVTQTPKHLITATGQRVTLRCSPRSGDLSVYWYQQSLDQGLQFLIQYYNGEERAKGNILERFSAQQFPDLHSELNLSSLELGDSALYFCASTRGDRGLDEQFFGPGTRLTVL.

The V gene is TRBV6-1, the J gene TRBJ2-1, with D tentatively TRBD2 (5 bases). The CDR3 is 16 amino acids. Trimming took off 2 bases at V and 4 bases at J, with 15 bases between the two ends. Germline V CDR1 and CDR2: MNHNS, SASEGT. The CDR3 DNA sequence: TGTGCCAGCAGTGAAAGGTCGGCTAGCAGTTACAATGAGCAGTTCTTC. Translated: CASSERSASSYNEQFF.

The V call is TRBV10-2, the J call TRBJ2-1; 13 nucleotides agree with TRBD2. Trimming removed 6 bases from V and 5 bases from J; junction bases left unmatched: 4. Germline lookup yields CDR1 WSHSY and CDR2 SAAADI. The CDR3 has 15 residues. CDR3 residues: CASSLGLAGHNEQFF. Here the CDR3 DNA reads TGCGCCAGCAGCTTGGGACTAGCGGGACACAATGAGCAGTTCTTC.

The rearrangement links TRBV7-9 to TRBJ2-7; D may be TRBD1 (6 bases). Per the germline V gene, CDR1 is SEHNR and CDR2 is FQNEAQ (reference sequence). V gave up 1 base and J gave up 0 bases, with 10 bases separating them. This CDR3 comprises 15 residues. This CDR3 is CASSLGQDSSYEQYF. CDR3 in DNA: TGTGCCAGCAGCTTAGGCCAGGACAGCTCCTACGAGCAGTACTTC.

CDR3 coding DNA: TGTGCCAGCAGCTTGTATATCGGGGGGGATACGCAGTATTTT. Residues: CASSLYIGGDTQYF. This rearrangement joins TRBV5-6 to TRBJ2-3, with 7 bases matching TRBD2. This CDR3 has 14 residues. CDR1 and CDR2 from the germline V gene are SGHDT and YYEEEE. V shed 1 base, J shed 6 bases, and the junction held 5 bases outside the gene matches.

This rearrangement joins TRBV9 to TRBJ2-5; 7 nucleotides agree with TRBD2. CDR3 length equals 14 residues. Trimming removed 4 bases from V and 0 bases from J; junction bases left unmatched: 3. In germline, CDR1 is SGDLS, CDR2 YYNGEE. The CDR3 DNA is TGTGCCAGCAGCACGGGACTACACCAAGAGACCCAGTACTTC. Translated: CASSTGLHQETQYF. Full variable domain (outside the CDR3, taken from reference TRBV9 and TRBJ2-5): DSGVTQTPKHLITATGQRVTLRCSPRSGDLSVYWYQQSLDQGLQFLIQYYNGEERAKGNILERFSAQQFPDLHSELNLSSLELGDSALYFCASSTGLHQETQYFGPGTRLLVL.

This chain connects TRBV5-5 to TRBJ1-2, with a possible D match to TRBD1 (5 bases). Trimming stripped 2 bases from V and 5 bases from J, with 10 bases between. CDR3 size: 13 residues. Germline V lookup: CDR1 SGHKS, CDR2 YYEKEE (reference sequence). CDR3 in amino acids: CASSLGAGYGYTF. The CDR3 coding sequence is TGTGCCAGCAGCTTAGGGGCAGGTTATGGCTACACCTTC.

This chain joins TRBV28 and TRBJ1-2, with D unresolved. V gave up 8 bases and J gave up 4 bases, with 11 bases separating them. The germline CDR1 and CDR2 sequences are MDHEN and SYDVKM. This CDR3 comprises 12 residues. The CDR3 nucleotides read TGTGCCAGCGTAAATCCCCCCTATGGCTACACCTTC. Translated: CASVNPPYGYTF.

V and J are TRBV19 and TRBJ1-4, with a possible D match to TRBD1 (5 bases). V lost 5 bases, J lost 3 bases, and 13 bases lay in between. CDR3 length equals 15 residues. Germline assignment: CDR1 LNHDA and CDR2 SQIVND (reference sequence). The CDR3 spells CASSGRTLANEKLFF. In DNA form, the CDR3 reads TGTGCCAGTAGTGGCCGGACATTAGCTAATGAAAAACTGTTTTTT.

The V gene is TRBV5-1, the J gene TRBJ2-3; 10 nucleotides agree with TRBD2. Germline-derived CDR1 and CDR2 are SGHRS and YFSETQ. CDR3 size: 15 residues. V shed 3 bases and J 2 bases; nucleotides not matched to a gene: 3. This CDR3 reads CASSSSGSVTDTQYF. CDR3 in DNA: TGCGCCAGCAGCTCTAGCGGGAGTGTCACAGATACGCAGTATTTT.

This rearrangement joins TRBV5-1 to TRBJ2-7; possibly TRBD2 for D (6 bases). CDR3 size: 15 residues. V was cut by 0 bases and J by 3 bases, with 13 bases left in between. Germline V gene lookup returns CDR1 SGHRS and CDR2 YFSETQ. Written as DNA, the CDR3 is TGCGCCAGCAGCTTGGATAGCGGTTATCTCTACGAGCAGTACTTC. Translating gives CASSLDSGYLYEQYF.

The rearrangement uses TRBV9 and TRBJ2-1, with TRBD2 as a possible D gene (7 bases). Deletions cut 1 base from V and 5 bases from J, with 13 bases between. Germline CDR1 SGDLS, CDR2 YYNGEE. CDR3 length: 15 residues. The CDR3 region has the DNA TGTGCCAGCAGCGTAATGAGCGGGACAAACAATGAGCAGTTCTTC. Residues: CASSVMSGTNNEQFF.

CDR3 region: CASITDRGSYEQYF. The CDR3 DNA reads as TGTGCCAGCATAACGGACAGGGGCTCCTACGAGCAGTACTTC. The genes are TRBV2 and TRBJ2-7; 9 bases agree with TRBD1. V lost 7 bases, J lost 0 bases, and 4 bases stayed unmatched. Germline V gene lookup returns CDR1 SNHLY and CDR2 FYNNEI. The CDR3 covers 14 residues.

This chain uses TRBV7-9 with TRBJ2-3, with a possible D match to TRBD1 (6 bases). V was trimmed by 5 bases and J by 2 bases, leaving 17 bases between them. The CDR3 totals 16 residues. Per germline, CDR1 SEHNR and CDR2 FQNEAQ (reference sequence). The CDR3 sequence: CASSPRRDTPTDTQYF. The CDR3 nucleotides are TGTGCCAGCAGCCCCCGCCGGGACACTCCCACAGATACGCAGTATTTT.

The chain is built from TRBV29-1 and TRBJ2-3; possibly TRBD1 for D (6 bases). Trimming left V 5 bases short and J 2 bases short, with 14 bases between. CDR1 and CDR2 from the germline V gene are SQVTM and ANQGSEA. This CDR3 has 14 amino acids. DNA of the CDR3: TGCAGCGTTATCAGGACAGCCTTCACAGATACGCAGTATTTT. It yields the protein CSVIRTAFTDTQYF.

This clone was seen only a few times. This chain links TRBV6-6 with TRBJ1-2, with 7 bases fitting TRBD1. The V gene's germline CDR1 is MNHNY and CDR2 SVGAGI (reference sequence). Trimming cost V 5 bases and J 6 bases; bases outside gene matches: 6. The CDR3 totals 13 residues. The CDR3 region is CASSRTGGDGYTF. CDR3 coding DNA: TGTGCCAGCAGTCGGACAGGTGGAGATGGCTACACCTTC.

The chain couples TRBV25-1 to TRBJ2-3; 9 bases match TRBD2. Per germline, CDR1 MGHDK and CDR2 SYGVNS. The CDR3 runs to 17 residues. V lost 6 bases and J lost 4; bases outside the gene matches: 14. This chain's CDR3 is CASSLAGLASFADTQYF. CDR3 DNA sequence: TGTGCCAGCAGCCTTGCGGGACTAGCTAGTTTTGCAGATACGCAGTATTTT.

This clone was picked up a small number of times. The junction shows a germline mismatch at one end, possibly a read error. The rearrangement links TRBV5-3 to TRBJ1-4, with D hard to call. TRBV5-3 is annotated as an ORF whose role is uncertain. This CDR3 is built from 13 residues. CDR3 DNA: TGTGCCAGCAGCTTAGTAGAATCGGGAAAACTGTTTTTT. This sequence encodes CASSLVESGKLFF.

Of note for this clone: The same CDR3 is also encoded by other DNA sequences in this sample. For the CDR3, the DNA is TGTGCCAGCAGCCCGCACGGACAGGTTGGCACTGAAGCTTTCTTT. It yields the protein CASSPHGQVGTEAFF. This rearrangement joins TRBV7-3 to TRBJ1-1; 7 nucleotides match TRBD1. After removal of 5 bases from V and 4 bases from J, the junction contained 10 bases not matched to a gene. The CDR3 has 15 amino acids. Germline V gene data show CDR1 as SGHTA and CDR2 as FQGTGA.

This clone was picked up one time. The CDR3 nucleotides read TGTGCCAGCAGCCCAACAGGGAGCACTATATCCGGGGAGCTGTTTTTT. Translated: CASSPTGSTISGELFF. This chain joins TRBV7-3 and TRBJ2-2, with D perhaps TRBD1 (6 bases). There are 16 residues in the CDR3. Trimming cost V 5 bases and J 6 bases, with 19 bases left between them. Germline loops: CDR1 SGHTA, CDR2 FQGTGA.